The 4 T cell receptor beta chains listed next were all sequenced from one sample in a study of lymphopenia after photon versus proton radiotherapy. The repertoire was sequenced with immunoSEQ multiplex PCR; TCRdb's copy has only in-frame clones and lacks some. The sample has about 70,000 clones, 85% to 90% seen once. Source: peripheral blood, taken from a patient treated with proton-based radiotherapy. All receptors derive from a man older than 75 with esophageal cancer.

Only one count was recorded for this clone. The CDR3 is CASSPLNSYEQYF. CDR3 bases: TGTGCCAGCAGTCCGCTTAACTCCTACGAGCAGTACTTC. V is TRBV6-6 and J is TRBJ2-7; the D is unclear. V lost 5 bases to trimming and J lost 0 bases, with 8 bases between them. The CDR3 has 13 residues. CDR1 and CDR2 (germline): MNHNY, SVGAGI (reference sequence).

J is TRBJ2-1 and V is TRBV25-1; tentatively, D is TRBD1 (6 bases). This CDR3 spans 14 amino acids. V was clipped by 1 base and J by 5 bases, with 9 bases between them. Germline V gives CDR1 MGHDK, CDR2 SYGVNS. This CDR3 is CASSEFGGHNEQFF. In DNA, the CDR3 is TGTGCCAGCAGTGAATTTGGGGGCCACAATGAGCAGTTCTTC.

This rearrangement joins TRBV4-2 to TRBJ2-7; D is perhaps TRBD1 or TRBD2 (5 bases each). CDR3 length: 16 residues. Germline V gives CDR1 LGHNA, CDR2 YNFKEQ. V lost 4 bases and J lost 0, with 16 bases in between. The CDR3 reads CASSRSRGRSSYEQYF. Here the CDR3 DNA reads TGTGCCAGCAGCCGGTCGAGGGGCAGGAGCTCCTACGAGCAGTACTTC.

Turning to this clone: In the same sample, other DNA sequences code for this CDR3. V gene TRBV30 combines with J gene TRBJ1-2; 9 bases match TRBD1. The V segment lost 1 base and the J segment 8 bases; nucleotides outside the gene matches: 14. The length of the CDR3 is 16 residues. Germline CDR1 and CDR2: GTSNPN and SVGIG (reference sequence). The CDR3 DNA is TGTGCCTGGAGTGGAACTTTAACAGGGGGCGCTGGGGGCTACACCTTC. It specifies CAWSGTLTGGAGGYTF. Supplemented by reference TRBV30 and TRBJ1-2, the full variable domain reads SQTIHQWPATLVQPVGSPLSLECTVEGTSNPNLYWYRQAAGRGLQLLFYSVGIGQISSEVPQNLSASRPQDRQFILSSKKLLLSDSGFYLCAWSGTLTGGAGGYTFGSGTRLTVV.